This TCR beta chain was sequenced in a study of blood T cells in healthy people across ages. Notes on this clonotype: Its antigen is undetermined.

Study results and limitations: With age, beta diversity per million T cells declined roughly linearly, significantly by over 35.

Germline V CDR1 and CDR2: MNHNS, SASEGT. This CDR3 comprises 12 residues. Trimming removed 3 bases from V and 14 bases from J, with 14 bases in between. For the second PCR, which ran for about 7 to 12 cycles, a sample-barcoded 5' primer and a J-beta primer mix were used. TCRdb analysed the 5' RACE reads with MiXCR anew, one entry per CDR3 protein. Of 1.5 million to 2 million distinct CDR3 sequences listed, roughly 27% were seen once; the top ten hold about 7.7%. The source is a woman in her 30s in good health. The sample taken for sequencing was blood. The chain employs TRBV6-1 and TRBJ2-1; D is unresolved. The CDR3 DNA reads TGTGCCAGCAGTGACATAGAGCGAATAGAGTTCTTC. This sequence encodes CASSDIERIEFF.